One sample yielded the 26 T cell receptor beta chains listed below, sequenced in a study of ipilimumab plus nivolumab after autologous stem cell transplantation. Profiling relied on immunoSEQ multiplex PCR, and the TCRdb table lists in-frame clones only, not all of them. The sample records 1,500 or so clones, approximately 80% being singletons. The sequencing here drew on PBMCs, taken in a trial of ipilimumab plus nivolumab as post-transplant consolidation. These receptors originate from a female donor with multiple myeloma.

The chain links TRBV6-5 to TRBJ2-1, with D tentatively TRBD2 (6 bases). Germline loops: CDR1 MNHEY, CDR2 SVGAGI. V lost 8 bases and J lost 4, with 18 bases in between. This CDR3 contains 15 residues. CDR3 coding DNA: TGTGCCAGCTCCTTGACTAGGGCCCTATACAATGAGCAGTTCTTC. It codes for CASSLTRALYNEQFF.

The rearrangement uses TRBV11-2 and TRBJ1-1; D may be TRBD1 (5 bases). The CDR3 is 15 residues long. Per germline, CDR1 SGHAT and CDR2 FQNNGV. V shed 1 base and J shed 2 bases, with 11 bases lying between them. CDR3 region: CASSLGAGPNTEAFF. The CDR3 DNA reads TGTGCCAGCAGCTTAGGAGCAGGGCCAAACACTGAAGCTTTCTTT.

This clone was seen a few times. The rearrangement uses TRBV5-6 and TRBJ1-1; D uncertain. CDR3 length equals 13 residues. CDR1 and CDR2 from the germline V gene are SGHDT and YYEEEE. V was cut by 4 bases and J by 0 bases, with 7 bases left in between. The CDR3 sequence: CASSPVLNTEAFF. The CDR3 DNA follows: TGTGCCAGCAGCCCCGTCTTGAACACTGAAGCTTTCTTT.

The V call is TRBV18, the J call TRBJ1-5; D uncertain. CDR1 KGHSH and CDR2 LQKENI come from the germline V gene. The CDR3 loop spans 16 amino acids. Trimming stripped 2 bases from V and 3 bases from J, with 14 bases between. CDR3 nucleotides: TGTGCCAGCTCACCAGCCGGCGGGAGTAACAATCAGCCCCAGCATTTT. Amino acids: CASSPAGGSNNQPQHF. The full variable domain, completed using reference TRBV18 and TRBJ1-5, is NAGVMQNPRHLVRRRGQEARLRCSPMKGHSHVYWYRQLPEEGLKFMVYLQKENIIDESGMPKERFSAEFPKEGPSILRIQQVVRGDSAAYFCASSPAGGSNNQPQHFGDGTRLSIL.

The rearrangement links TRBV7-3 to TRBJ2-7; maybe TRBD2 (6 bases). This CDR3 is 17 amino acids long. V was trimmed by 2 bases and J by 0 bases, leaving 17 bases between them. Per the germline V gene, CDR1 is SGHTA and CDR2 is FQGTGA. The CDR3 sequence is CASSLSGGAGSSYEQYF. The CDR3 DNA is TGTGCCAGCAGCTTATCGGGTGGGGCGGGAAGCTCCTACGAGCAGTACTTC.

CDR3 region: CASSLMSSDNYGYTF. In DNA form, the CDR3 reads TGTGCCAGCAGCTTAATGAGTTCGGACAACTATGGCTACACCTTC. The chain couples TRBV7-9 to TRBJ1-2; unclear D gene. V lost 2 bases to trimming and J lost 2 bases, with 12 bases between them. Germline CDR1 and CDR2: SEHNR and FQNEAQ (reference sequence). The CDR3 is 15 residues long.

This clone was found a few times. The chain couples TRBV4-1 to TRBJ1-5; 7 nucleotides match TRBD1. The CDR3 length is 14 residues. The ends lost 0 bases at V and 7 bases at J; junction bases unmatched: 3. In germline, CDR1 is MGHRA, CDR2 YSYEKL. CDR3 nucleotides: TGCGCCAGCAGCCAAGAGACAGGGCCCCAGCCCCAGCATTTT. Its translation is CASSQETGPQPQHF.

The chain carries TRBV7-9 and TRBJ2-3; D remains ambiguous. CDR3 length equals 16 residues. CDR1 is SEHNR, CDR2 FQNEAQ, per germline (reference sequence). Trimming shortened V by 5 bases and J by 0 bases, and 15 bases separated the two germline ends. The CDR3 DNA is TGTGCCAGCAGCCCGCGGACGAGATATAGCACAGATACGCAGTATTTT. Translating it yields CASSPRTRYSTDTQYF.

This chain joins TRBV10-2 and TRBJ2-1, with no clear D. The V end was cut by 7 bases, the J end by 2 bases, with 9 bases between. The CDR3 is 13 residues long. CDR1 and CDR2 from the germline V gene are WSHSY and SAAADI. The CDR3: CASTEVPYNEQFF. The DNA for the CDR3 is TGCGCCAGCACCGAGGTTCCCTACAATGAGCAGTTCTTC.

This clone was counted a few times. This sequence joins TRBV11-2 and TRBJ2-2, with 9 positions matching TRBD1. Germline V gene data show CDR1 as SGHAT and CDR2 as FQNNGV. This CDR3 has 16 residues. J lost 3 bases, V lost 8 bases, and 10 bases had no gene match. In nucleotides, the CDR3 is TGTGCCAGCGGCGGGAAGAGGACAGGGGACACCGGGGAGCTGTTTTTT. Protein sequence: CASGGKRTGDTGELFF.

DNA of the CDR3: TGTGCCATCAGTGAGTCCGGGGAGACCCAGTACTTC. This translates into CAISESGETQYF. V gene TRBV10-3 combines with J gene TRBJ2-5; no clear D. Germline V gene lookup returns CDR1 ENHRY and CDR2 SYGVKD. The germline V and J ends were trimmed by 0 bases and 5 bases, with 4 bases remaining between them. The CDR3 has 12 residues.

This clone was detected once. V is TRBV28 and J is TRBJ1-4, with D possibly being TRBD1 (6 bases). In germline, CDR1 is MDHEN, CDR2 SYDVKM. The CDR3 runs 15 residues. Trimming removed 2 bases at V and 3 bases at J, with 10 bases between. CDR3 sequence reads: CASSLTGGPNEKLFF. In nucleotides, the CDR3 is TGTGCCAGCAGTTTAACGGGGGGCCCTAATGAAAAACTGTTTTTT.

This chain links TRBV19 with TRBJ2-7, with D perhaps matching TRBD2 (5 bases). Germline lookup yields CDR1 LNHDA and CDR2 SQIVND (reference sequence). The length of the CDR3 is 13 residues. Trimming stripped 0 bases from V and 9 bases from J, with 12 bases between. Here the CDR3 reads CASSIDLGSGQYF. In DNA form, the CDR3 reads TGTGCCAGTAGTATAGATCTTGGCAGCGGGCAGTACTTC.

In regard to this clone: Other DNA sequences within the sample encode an identical CDR3. The chain carries TRBV27 and TRBJ1-6; no clear D gene. Per the germline V gene, CDR1 is MNHEY and CDR2 is SMNVEV (reference sequence). The V end lost 3 bases, the J end lost 7 bases, and 4 bases lay between the germline ends. This CDR3 has 12 residues. The CDR3 reads CASSFPNSPLHF. In DNA form, the CDR3 reads TGTGCCAGCAGTTTTCCAAATTCACCCCTCCACTTT.

J is TRBJ1-1 and V is TRBV7-2, with 9 bases matching TRBD1. CDR3 length equals 15 residues. The germline V gene has CDR1 SGHTA and CDR2 FQGNSA. J gave up 7 bases and V 1 base, and 7 bases lay outside the gene matches. The CDR3 spells CASSLVGTGFVEAFF. CDR3 nucleotide sequence: TGTGCCAGCAGCTTAGTAGGGACAGGGTTTGTTGAAGCTTTCTTT.

The chain carries TRBV5-4 and TRBJ1-2, with a tentative D call TRBD1 (6 bases). The length of the CDR3 is 15 residues. From germline, CDR1 is SGHNT and CDR2 YYREEE (reference sequence). The V and J ends lost 2 bases and 5 bases respectively, with 16 bases between them. The CDR3 here is CASSFGQTSWYGYTF. For the CDR3, the DNA is TGTGCCAGCAGCTTTGGACAGACGAGTTGGTATGGCTACACCTTC.

The rearrangement links TRBV5-6 to TRBJ2-7, with D unclear. V shed 3 bases and J shed 3 bases, with 7 bases lying between them. The CDR3 is 12 residues long. The germline V gene has CDR1 SGHDT and CDR2 YYEEEE. The CDR3 loop reads CASSSLNYEQYF. As DNA, the CDR3 is TGTGCCAGCAGCTCCTTAAACTACGAGCAGTACTTC.

This clone was found once. J is TRBJ2-3 and V is TRBV27; 14 bases fit TRBD2. J was trimmed by 1 base and V by 4 bases; bases with no gene match: 10. The CDR3 length is 19 residues. Germline lookup yields CDR1 MNHEY and CDR2 SMNVEV (reference sequence). CDR3 sequence reads: CASSWGTSGSLIGTDTQYF. CDR3 bases: TGTGCCAGCAGTTGGGGGACTAGCGGGAGTCTTATTGGCACAGATACGCAGTATTTT.

The chain uses TRBV27 and TRBJ1-1, with D unclear. With 2 bases removed from V and 7 bases from J, the gap between germline ends came to 17 bases. This CDR3 spans 15 amino acids. The germline CDR1 and CDR2 sequences are MNHEY and SMNVEV (reference sequence). CDR3 DNA: TGTGCCAGCAGTTTAACCGCCAGGAGGATAGGTGAAGCTTTCTTT. Translated, it gives CASSLTARRIGEAFF.

This clone is labeled as large. The DNA for the CDR3 is TGTGCCAGCTCACCAGTATCCGGGATCCTCCTTATGAATGAGCAGTTCTTC. Amino acids: CASSPVSGILLMNEQFF. The chain joins TRBV18 to TRBJ2-1; possibly TRBD2 for D (5 bases). From germline, CDR1 is KGHSH and CDR2 LQKENI. The germline V and J ends were trimmed by 2 bases and 7 bases, with 21 bases remaining between them. This CDR3 has 17 residues.

The V and J genes are TRBV28 and TRBJ2-1; unclear D gene. The CDR3 loop spans 12 amino acids. Per the germline V gene, CDR1 is MDHEN and CDR2 is SYDVKM. Between the trimmed V and J ends, which lost 6 bases and 11 bases, there was a span of 14 bases. The CDR3 nucleotides read TGTGCCAGCAGAGGCAGGACCCAGAAGCAGTTCTTC. Its translation is CASRGRTQKQFF.

This clone appeared a few times. This chain connects TRBV29-1 to TRBJ2-2; 7 nucleotides agree with TRBD1. Unmatched junction bases numbered 6, after V lost 3 bases and J lost 8 bases. Germline V CDR1 and CDR2: SQVTM, ANQGSEA. The length of the CDR3 is 13 residues. The CDR3 nucleotides read TGCAGCGTTGACCAGACAGGGTCTGGGGAGCTGTTTTTT. Amino acids: CSVDQTGSGELFF.

This chain joins TRBV4-3 and TRBJ2-7; TRBD2 agrees at 9 bases. With V trimmed by 3 bases and J by 0 bases, 9 bases remained unmatched. This CDR3 is built from 17 residues. CDR1 is LGHNA and CDR2 is YSLEER in the germline V gene. CDR3 coding DNA: TGCGCCAGCAGCCAGGAAATTAGCGGGAGCGGCTCCTACGAGCAGTACTTC. As protein: CASSQEISGSGSYEQYF.

The chain uses TRBV13 and TRBJ1-5; D is unclear. CDR3 length: 13 residues. The germline V gene encodes CDR1 PRHDT and CDR2 FYEKMQ (reference sequence). Trimming shortened V by 5 bases and J by 9 bases, and 14 bases separated the two germline ends. The CDR3 DNA reads as TGTGCCAGCAGCGACGGCCTCGTGGGGCCCCAGCATTTT. Amino acids: CASSDGLVGPQHF.

The V call is TRBV7-4, the J call TRBJ2-7; no clear D. CDR3 size: 13 residues. Germline V gives CDR1 SGHVT, CDR2 SQSDAQ. The V gene lost 1 base and the J gene lost 7 bases, with 11 bases spanning the gap. This CDR3 is CASSLEVLVEQYF. In nucleotides, the CDR3 is TGTGCCAGCAGCTTAGAAGTCCTGGTGGAGCAGTACTTC.

V and J are TRBV7-8 and TRBJ2-7; D may be TRBD2 (5 bases). Trimming cost V 4 bases and J 5 bases, with 9 bases left between them. This CDR3 contains 12 residues. Germline CDR1 SGHVS, CDR2 FQNEAQ. The DNA of the CDR3 is TGTGCCAGCAGCTGGACTGGGGACGAGCAGTACTTC. It codes for CASSWTGDEQYF.